Each of the 4 T cell receptor beta chains below was sequenced from the same sample in a study of T cells in women clearing cervical HPV infection. Data came from immunoSEQ multiplex PCR; TCRdb stores just in-frame clones and leaves some out. The sample's table shows tens of thousands of clones. The specimen sequenced was blood buffy coat. The receptors derive from a woman aged 18-70 years with a cervical HPV16 infection that either progressed to CIN3+ or cleared (not recorded which).

With regard to this clone: The read ends 3 residues early relative to the CDR3; the germline J gene fills the gap. The chain recombines TRBV11-2 with TRBJ1-1; D is perhaps TRBD1 (5 bases). The V end lost 7 bases, the J end lost 4 bases, and 13 bases lay between the germline ends. Germline V gene lookup returns CDR1 SGHAT and CDR2 FQNNGV. CDR3 size: 13 residues. CDR3 sequence reads: CASNLGRGTEAFF. The covered CDR3 bases are TGTGCCAGCAACCTAGGGAGGGGCACTGAA.

As for this clone: The sequence runs out 3 residues before the end of the CDR3; the remainder is reconstructed from the germline J gene. This chain connects TRBV2 to TRBJ1-4; TRBD1 matches 8 bases. Germline V lookup: CDR1 SNHLY, CDR2 FYNNEI. The CDR3 length is 14 residues. This chain's CDR3 is CASTKDRVGSPLFF. The sequenced part of the CDR3 DNA is TGTGCCAGCACCAAGGACAGGGTTGGGTCACCA.

Concerning this clone: The CDR3 end falls 3 residues outside the read, so it is completed with the germline J gene. V is TRBV7-2 and J is TRBJ2-7; D tentatively fits TRBD1 or TRBD2 (5 bases each). Germline V lookup: CDR1 SGHTA, CDR2 FQGNSA. V was cut by 5 bases and J by 0 bases, with 14 bases left in between. This CDR3 spans 15 amino acids. CDR3 DNA, as far as it was read: TGTGCCAGCAGCGCAGCATCAGGGAGCTCCTACGAG. Its translation: CASSAASGSSYE. The full CDR3 is CASSAASGSSYEQYF.

The CDR3 sequence is CASSWDRGHEKLFF. The CDR3 DNA, read in part, is TGTGCCAGCAGCTGGGACAGGGGGCACGAAAAG. The chain combines TRBV7-2 with TRBJ2-2; 12 nucleotides line up with TRBD1. The CDR3 end falls 3 residues outside the read, so it is completed with the germline J gene. Germline V gene sequence: CDR1 SGHTA, CDR2 FQGNSA. The CDR3 has 14 residues.